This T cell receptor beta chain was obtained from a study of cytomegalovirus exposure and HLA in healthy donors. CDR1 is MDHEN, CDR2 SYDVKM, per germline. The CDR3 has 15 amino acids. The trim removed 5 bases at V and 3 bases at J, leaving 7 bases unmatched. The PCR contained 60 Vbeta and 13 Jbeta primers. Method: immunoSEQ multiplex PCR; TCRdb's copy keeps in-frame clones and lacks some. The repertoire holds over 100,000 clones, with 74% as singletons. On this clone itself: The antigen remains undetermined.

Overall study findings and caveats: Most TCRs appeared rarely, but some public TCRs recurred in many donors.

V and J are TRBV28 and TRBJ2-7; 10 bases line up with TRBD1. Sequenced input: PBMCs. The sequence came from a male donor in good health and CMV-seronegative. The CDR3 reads CASSLLRTGGYEQYF. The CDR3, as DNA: TGTGCCAGCAGTCTGCTCCGGACAGGGGGCTACGAGCAGTACTTC.